What follows is one T cell receptor (beta chain) and its context. The PCR made use of 60 Vbeta and 13 Jbeta primers. Sequencing was performed with immunoSEQ multiplex PCR; in TCRdb, only in-frame clones are kept and a portion is missing. The sample lists under 140,000 clones; less than 85% were seen once. These data come from a study of cytomegalovirus exposure and HLA in healthy donors. This CDR3 is built from 18 residues. The V and J ends lost 8 bases and 0 bases respectively, with 21 bases between them. The gene calls are TRBV5-3 and TRBJ1-6; no reliable D call. TRBV5-3 is an ORF; its function is uncertain. Material: PBMCs. The TCR originated in a man aged 30 to 45 in good health and CMV-seropositive. CDR3 protein: CASSRQEGHSSYNSPLHF. DNA of the CDR3: TGTGCCAGCTCAAGACAAGAGGGCCATAGCTCCTATAATTCACCCCTCCACTTT.